In its sample, the clone carrying this T cell receptor beta chain is medium-sized (0.01 to 0.1%). Antigen unknown. 5'RACE with 10-nucleotide random UMIs generated the cDNA. TCRdb redid the calling of the 5' RACE reads with MiXCR, one entry per CDR3 protein. The sample records 40,000 to 55,000 distinct CDR3 sequences, 4.5% to 7% being singletons. The entry originates in a study of neurological immune-mediated disorders. Study-wide findings and caveats: Whereas HTLV-1-associated myelopathy showed the most TCR clonal expansion, multiple sclerosis showed the least, with levels below those of healthy controls.

V lost 0 bases and J lost 4; bases outside the gene matches: 4. This CDR3 spans 16 amino acids. Germline V CDR1 and CDR2: SGDLS, YYNGEE. Sequencing was carried out using CD4+ T cells from blood. This TCR came from a woman aged 18-29 years with multiple sclerosis. V usage is TRBV9 and J usage is TRBJ2-2, with 9 bases aligning to TRBD2. DNA of the CDR3: TGTGCCAGCAGCGTAGGGACTAGCGCGTTCACCGGGGAGCTGTTTTTT. It translates to CASSVGTSAFTGELFF.